The T cell receptor beta chain described here comes from a study of T cell responses to AZD1222 COVID-19 vaccine (dated by TCRdb to the early 2020s). In the study overall: TCR sequencing covered some 250 trial participants: around 210 given two doses of AZD1222 and about 26 given two doses of MenACWY control vaccine. Enrollment into the trials was organized by age into subgroups of 18-55, 56-69 and 70-plus years, and those subgroups contained 148, 28 and 57 TCR-sequenced participants, respectively.

The CDR3 regions of human TCRbeta chains were analyzed by immunosequencing. The study's processing was this. TCRs in the repertoires were matched against a reference library of SARS-CoV-2-specific TCRs that had been generated with the MIRA antigen-specificity platform. Breadth was defined as the fraction of unique TCRs that were SARS-CoV-2-associated, and depth was defined as the fraction of total T cells that were SARS-CoV-2-associated. Each spike-specific TCR was assigned to its reactive spike region and to a CD4 or CD8 class using the MIRA data. Log10-transformed breadth and depth values were compared by one-way ANOVA with Sidak's multiple comparisons tests. As stored in TCRdb, this immuneACCESS dataset retains in-frame rearrangements with V and J assigned. A fraction of the clones does not appear; measured against another copy, unresolved V genes explain less than half of the discrepancy, and the remainder lacks a known reason. V and J calls and clone size are those listed in that table; D and trimming were worked out from the DNA. This sample lists approximately 28,000 clones; approximately 87% were detected once. The ten largest clones represent about 15% of the sample.

About this clone itself: Its antigen target is currently unknown. No base quality information exists; no much larger clone differs at one position.

What the study reported, not specific to this receptor: The 56-69-year group was small, and its depth increase did not reach significance, likely because of low power. Epitopes outside the regions mutated in the B.1.351 and B.1.1.7 variants were reportedly recognized by nearly half of the unique spike-specific TCRs. Because no samples from the day 14 peak response were available, repertoires could be characterized only after the peak T cell response. A significant rise in spike-specific TCR breadth and depth was observed after two AZD1222 doses relative to day 0 and relative to MenACWY recipients. Conclusions about previously exposed vaccinees are limited because only six or seven AZD1222 recipients were SARS-CoV-2 seropositive at baseline. Participants were mostly white British, with more females than males. The authors suggested clonal diversity may have been underestimated. The vaccine-associated CD4 TCRs covered the entire spike protein, and the dominant responses fell in regions 160-218 and 743-854.

CDR3 length: 16 amino acids, cysteine to phenylalanine. The only DNA kept is the CDR3, 48 bases in frame from the first base. The sample's time point label, in plain terms: about 28 days (+/-7) after the second vaccine dose. AZD1222 recipients whose second dose came at about 4 weeks and those whose second dose came at about 12 weeks were combined into one group, since spike-specific TCR depth and breadth did not differ between the two schedules. Samples from vaccinated people were obtained from the UK trials COV001 and COV002, which included a single-blind randomized controlled phase 2/3 trial of AZD1222 (ChAdOx1 nCoV-19) in healthy adults. Trial participant PBMC samples were collected at day 0 and day 28 after the second dose for TCRbeta chain sequencing.

This receptor chain uses TRBV21-1 and TRBJ2-5; TRBD1, the table's D call, lacks a check against the DNA. TRBV21-1 corresponds to a pseudogene. The starting material was peripheral blood, obtained 28 days after the second AZD1222 dose. This TCR derives from an adult who received the AZD1222 COVID-19 vaccine. Here the CDR3 is given as CASSKAVANDQETQYF. The DNA sequence reads TGTGCCAGCAGCAAAGCTGTGGCAAACGATCAAGAGACCCAGTACTTC.